This TCR beta chain was identified in a study of cytomegalovirus exposure and HLA in healthy donors. The wider study: HLA-typed donors contributed 65 million to 95 million unique TCRs, which were held in an early data release. General study results and limits: When presence/absence was analysed, sequencing depth was taken to be roughly uniform across donors.

This clone was recorded a few times. Its antigen is unknown. Vbeta (60) and Jbeta (13) primers were used in the PCR. Measured with immunoSEQ multiplex PCR; TCRdb has only the in-frame clones, and not every one. The sample lists roughly 120,000 clones, around three quarters occurring once. Looked up from germline, CDR1 is MGHDK and CDR2 is SYGVNS. The ends were cut back, 0 bases at V and 5 bases at J, with 15 bases in the middle. The CDR3 extends over 16 amino acids. The specimen was PBMCs. The origin of this receptor is a man younger than 35 in good health and CMV-seronegative. The J gene is TRBJ2-3, the V gene TRBV25-1, with TRBD2 as a possible D gene (5 bases). In nucleotides, the CDR3 is TGTGCCAGCAGTGAATATTACGGGCTAGCTGGAGATACGCAGTATTTT. Its translation is CASSEYYGLAGDTQYF.